This entry concerns a single TCR beta chain. The antigen is not known. This sample is part of a study of graft-versus-host responses after intestinal transplantation. Across the study: After anti-thymocyte globulin induction, recipients took tacrolimus and steroids for three to four years. Study observations and caveats: GvH clones were identified in recipient marrow, with some first appearing in ileum or blood.

Sequenced by immunoSEQ multiplex PCR; TCRdb stores in-frame clones only, minus some. The sample has tens of thousands of clones, around nine tenths seen once. With 4 bases removed from V and 1 base from J, the gap between germline ends came to 7 bases. The germline V gene encodes CDR1 SGHAT and CDR2 FQNNGV. The CDR3 is made up of 13 amino acids. This clonotype originated in a human donor who received an intestinal transplant. The material was unstimulated CD8+ T cells sorted from spleen or lymph node cells, obtained before intestinal transplant. The chain couples TRBV11-2 to TRBJ1-1, with D unresolved. The CDR3 sequence is CASSWRENTEAFF. The DNA of the CDR3 is TGTGCCAGCAGCTGGCGGGAGAACACTGAAGCTTTCTTT.